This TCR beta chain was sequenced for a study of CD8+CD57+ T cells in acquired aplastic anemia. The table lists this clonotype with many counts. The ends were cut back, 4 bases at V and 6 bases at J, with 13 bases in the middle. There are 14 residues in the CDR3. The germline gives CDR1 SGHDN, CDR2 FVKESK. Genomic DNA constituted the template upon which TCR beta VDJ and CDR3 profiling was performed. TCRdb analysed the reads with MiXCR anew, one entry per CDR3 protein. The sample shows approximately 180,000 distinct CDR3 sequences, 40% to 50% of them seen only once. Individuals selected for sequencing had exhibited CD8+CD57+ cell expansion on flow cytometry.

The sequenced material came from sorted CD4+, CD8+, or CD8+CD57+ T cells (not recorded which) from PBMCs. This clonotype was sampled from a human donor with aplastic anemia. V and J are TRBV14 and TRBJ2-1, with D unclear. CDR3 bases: TGTGCCAGCAGCCTCATTGTGGCCCGCAATGAGCAGTTCTTC. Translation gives CASSLIVARNEQFF.